This TCR beta chain was captured in a study of blood T cell repertoires in COVID-19. Turning to the study itself: There were acute and convalescent COVID-19 samples, and they came from the United States, Italy and Spain. Sources were T cells, B-cell-depleted T cells, or PBMCs; the material itself was cDNA or gDNA.

Germline CDR1 is SGHVS and CDR2 is FQNEAQ. Trimming at V came to 0 bases and at J to 4 bases, leaving 7 bases not matched to a gene. This CDR3 has 17 amino acids. This clone was recorded once. In the original workflow: Reference gene primer amplification gave nucleated cell count estimates. The assay was immunoSEQ multiplex PCR, and TCRdb's table has in-frame clones only and misses some. D and trimming were read from the DNA, whereas the V and J calls and clone size are those reported in that table. The sample lists 300,000 or so clones; about nine tenths were seen once. This sequence joins TRBV7-8 and TRBJ2-3; TRBD2 agrees at 10 bases. This sequence was found in a man in his fifties or sixties with active or convalescent COVID-19. The sample consisted of peripheral blood. In DNA, the CDR3 is TGTGCCAGCAGCTTAGCGCTAGCGGGGGAGATTGCAGATACGCAGTATTTT. Amino acids: CASSLALAGEIADTQYF.